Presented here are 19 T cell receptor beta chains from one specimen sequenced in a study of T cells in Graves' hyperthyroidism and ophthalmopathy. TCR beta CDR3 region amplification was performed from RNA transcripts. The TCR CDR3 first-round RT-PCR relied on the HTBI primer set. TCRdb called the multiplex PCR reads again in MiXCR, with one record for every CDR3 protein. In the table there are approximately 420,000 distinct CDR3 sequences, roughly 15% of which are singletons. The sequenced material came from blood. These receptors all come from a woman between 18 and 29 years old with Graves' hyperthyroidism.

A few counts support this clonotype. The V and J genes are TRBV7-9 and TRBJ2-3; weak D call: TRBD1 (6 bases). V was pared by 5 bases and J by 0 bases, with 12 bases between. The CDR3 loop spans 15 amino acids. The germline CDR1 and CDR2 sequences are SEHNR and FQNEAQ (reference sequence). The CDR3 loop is CASSPGQTSTDTQYF. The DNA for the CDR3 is TGTGCCAGCAGCCCCGGACAGACTAGCACAGATACGCAGTATTTT.

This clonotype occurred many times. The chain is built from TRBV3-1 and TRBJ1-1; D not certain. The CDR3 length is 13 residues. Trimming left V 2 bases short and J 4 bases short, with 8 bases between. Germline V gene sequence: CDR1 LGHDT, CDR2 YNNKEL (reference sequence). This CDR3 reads CASSQWSGTEAFF. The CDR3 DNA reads TGTGCCAGCAGCCAATGGAGCGGCACTGAAGCTTTCTTT.

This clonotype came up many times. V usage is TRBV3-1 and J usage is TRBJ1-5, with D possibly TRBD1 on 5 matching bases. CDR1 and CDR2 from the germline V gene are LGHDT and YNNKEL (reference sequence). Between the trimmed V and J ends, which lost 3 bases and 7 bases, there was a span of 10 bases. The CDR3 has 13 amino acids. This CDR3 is CASSQAWGQPQHF. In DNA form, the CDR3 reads TGTGCCAGCAGCCAGGCCTGGGGGCAGCCCCAGCATTTT.

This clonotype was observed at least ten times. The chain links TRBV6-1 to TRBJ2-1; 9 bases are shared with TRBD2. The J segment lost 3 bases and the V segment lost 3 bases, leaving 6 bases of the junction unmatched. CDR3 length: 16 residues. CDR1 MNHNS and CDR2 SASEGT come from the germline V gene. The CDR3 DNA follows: TGTGCCAGCAGTGAGCGCGGGAGGGGCCTCTACAATGAGCAGTTCTTC. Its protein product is CASSERGRGLYNEQFF.

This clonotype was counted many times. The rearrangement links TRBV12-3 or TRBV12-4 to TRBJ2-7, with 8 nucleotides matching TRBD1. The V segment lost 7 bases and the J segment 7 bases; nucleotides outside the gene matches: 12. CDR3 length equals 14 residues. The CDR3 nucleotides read TGTGCCAGCAATGCAGGGGGCAGGGAGCGGGAGCAGTACTTC. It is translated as CASNAGGREREQYF.

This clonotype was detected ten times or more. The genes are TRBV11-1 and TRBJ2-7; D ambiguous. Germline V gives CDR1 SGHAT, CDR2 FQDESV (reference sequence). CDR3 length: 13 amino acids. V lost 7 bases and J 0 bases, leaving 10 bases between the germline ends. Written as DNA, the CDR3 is TGTGCCAGCAAGCACAGAACCTCCTACGAGCAGTACTTC. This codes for CASKHRTSYEQYF.

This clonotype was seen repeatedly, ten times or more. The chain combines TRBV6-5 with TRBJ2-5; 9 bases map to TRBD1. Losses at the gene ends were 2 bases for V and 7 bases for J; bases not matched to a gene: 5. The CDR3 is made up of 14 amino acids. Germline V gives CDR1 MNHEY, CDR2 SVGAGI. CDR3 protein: CASSYEGQGMTQYF. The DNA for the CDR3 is TGTGCCAGCAGTTACGAGGGACAGGGAATGACCCAGTACTTC.

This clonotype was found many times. The CDR3 sequence is CASSLSTGGGETQYF. The CDR3 DNA is TGTGCCAGCAGCCTAAGTACAGGGGGCGGGGAGACCCAGTACTTC. This chain uses TRBV11-2 with TRBJ2-5, with 9 bases fitting TRBD1. The V and J ends lost 5 bases and 5 bases, in that order; junction bases with no gene match: 9. The V gene's germline CDR1 is SGHAT and CDR2 FQNNGV. This CDR3 contains 15 residues.

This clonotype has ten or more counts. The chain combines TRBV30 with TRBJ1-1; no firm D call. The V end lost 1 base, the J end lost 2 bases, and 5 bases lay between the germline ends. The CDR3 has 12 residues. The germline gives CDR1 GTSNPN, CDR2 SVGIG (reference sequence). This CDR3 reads CAWSDSNTEAFF. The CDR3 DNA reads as TGTGCCTGGAGTGACAGTAACACTGAAGCTTTCTTT.

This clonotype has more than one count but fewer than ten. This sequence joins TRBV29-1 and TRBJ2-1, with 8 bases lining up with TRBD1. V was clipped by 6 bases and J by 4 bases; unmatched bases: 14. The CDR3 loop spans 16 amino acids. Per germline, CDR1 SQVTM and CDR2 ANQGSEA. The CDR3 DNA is TGCAGCGTCAAAGTGGGGCGGGACAGGTTATACAATGAGCAGTTCTTC. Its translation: CSVKVGRDRLYNEQFF.

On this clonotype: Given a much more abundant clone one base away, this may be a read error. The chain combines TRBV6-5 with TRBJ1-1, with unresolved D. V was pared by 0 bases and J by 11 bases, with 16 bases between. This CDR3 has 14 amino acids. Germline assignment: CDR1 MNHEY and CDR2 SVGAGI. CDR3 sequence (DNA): TGTGCCAGCAGTTACTCTGACGCCTTGCTTCACGCTTTCTTT. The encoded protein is CASSYSDALLHAFF.

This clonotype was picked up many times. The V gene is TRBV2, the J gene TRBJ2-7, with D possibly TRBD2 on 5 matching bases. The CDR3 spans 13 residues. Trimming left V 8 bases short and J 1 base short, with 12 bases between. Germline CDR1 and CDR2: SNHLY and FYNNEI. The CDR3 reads CASRLPKSYEQYF. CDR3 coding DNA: TGTGCCAGCCGACTACCTAAATCCTACGAGCAGTACTTC.

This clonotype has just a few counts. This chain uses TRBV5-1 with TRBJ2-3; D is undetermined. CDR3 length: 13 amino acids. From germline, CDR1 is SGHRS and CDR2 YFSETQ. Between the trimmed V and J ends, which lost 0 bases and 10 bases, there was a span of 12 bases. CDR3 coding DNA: TGCGCCAGCAGCTTGGACACATCGCAGTCGCAGTATTTT. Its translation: CASSLDTSQSQYF.

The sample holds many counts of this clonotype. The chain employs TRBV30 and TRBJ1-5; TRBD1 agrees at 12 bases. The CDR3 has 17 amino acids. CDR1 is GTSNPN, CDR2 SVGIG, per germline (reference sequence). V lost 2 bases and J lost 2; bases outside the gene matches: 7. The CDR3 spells CAWSRGTGGEGNQPQHF. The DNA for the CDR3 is TGTGCCTGGAGTAGAGGGACAGGGGGCGAAGGCAATCAGCCCCAGCATTTT.

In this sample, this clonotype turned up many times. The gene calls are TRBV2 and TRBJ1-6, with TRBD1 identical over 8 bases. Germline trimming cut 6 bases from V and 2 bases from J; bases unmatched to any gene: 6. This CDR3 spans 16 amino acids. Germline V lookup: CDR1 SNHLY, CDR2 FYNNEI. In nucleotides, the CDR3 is TGTGCCAGCAGGGGCGGACAGGGAACCTATAATTCACCCCTCCACTTT. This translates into CASRGGQGTYNSPLHF.

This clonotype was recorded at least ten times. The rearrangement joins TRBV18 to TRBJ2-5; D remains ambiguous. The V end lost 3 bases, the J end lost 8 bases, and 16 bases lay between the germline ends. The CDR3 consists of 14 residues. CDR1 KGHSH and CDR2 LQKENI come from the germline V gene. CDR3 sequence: CASSPDGGKKTQYF. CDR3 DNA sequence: TGTGCCAGCTCACCGGATGGTGGGAAGAAAACCCAGTACTTC.

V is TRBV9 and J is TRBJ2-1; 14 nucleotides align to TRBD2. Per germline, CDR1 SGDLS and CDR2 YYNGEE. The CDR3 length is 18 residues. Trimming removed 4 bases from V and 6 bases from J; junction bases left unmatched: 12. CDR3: CASSTPRSGLAGVNEQFF. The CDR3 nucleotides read TGTGCCAGCAGCACCCCCAGATCGGGACTAGCGGGAGTCAATGAGCAGTTCTTC.

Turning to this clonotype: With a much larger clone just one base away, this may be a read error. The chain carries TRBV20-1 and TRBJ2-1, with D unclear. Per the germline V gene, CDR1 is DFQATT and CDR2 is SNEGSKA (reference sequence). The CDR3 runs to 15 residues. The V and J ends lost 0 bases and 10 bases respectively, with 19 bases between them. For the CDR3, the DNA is TGCAGTGCTAGAGAGTGGCGGCTACTATCTCGGGAGCAGTTCTTC. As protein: CSAREWRLLSREQFF.

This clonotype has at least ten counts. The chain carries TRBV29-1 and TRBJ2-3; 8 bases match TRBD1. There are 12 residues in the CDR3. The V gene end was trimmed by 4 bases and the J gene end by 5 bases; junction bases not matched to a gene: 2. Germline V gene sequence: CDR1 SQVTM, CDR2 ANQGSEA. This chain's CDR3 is CSVVTGGDTQYF. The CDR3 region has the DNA TGCAGCGTTGTAACAGGGGGAGATACGCAGTATTTT.